The clone carrying this T cell receptor beta chain turned up a few times. TCR cDNA was made by 5'RACE template switching, adding a universal primer site and UMIs. TCRdb re-analysed the 5' RACE reads in MiXCR, keeping a single row per CDR3 protein. This repertoire shows over 250,000 distinct CDR3 sequences, 5.2% found once; its top ten account for roughly 3.4%. This entry is derived from a study of T cells after yellow fever vaccination. The TCR comes from a man aged 18 to 29 who received the YFV17D yellow fever vaccine. The specimen was CD4+ T cells sorted from PBMCs, collected on the day of the yellow fever booster vaccination.

CDR3 sequence reads: CASSSRLHQPQHF. CDR3 sequence (DNA): TGTGCCAGCAGTTCCCGCCTGCATCAGCCCCAGCATTTT. V usage is TRBV12-3 or TRBV12-4 and J usage is TRBJ1-5, with D uncertain. The CDR3 is 13 residues long. V gave up 4 bases and J gave up 5 bases, with 9 bases separating them.